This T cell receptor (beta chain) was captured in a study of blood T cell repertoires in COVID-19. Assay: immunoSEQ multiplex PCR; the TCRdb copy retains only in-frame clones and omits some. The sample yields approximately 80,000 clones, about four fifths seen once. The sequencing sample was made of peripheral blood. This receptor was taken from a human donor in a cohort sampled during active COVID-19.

The CDR3 loop reads CASSSPPKSYGYTF. CDR3 nucleotide sequence: TGCGCCAGCAGCTCCCCCCCGAAGAGCTATGGCTACACCTTC. The chain recombines TRBV5-1 with TRBJ1-2; D is ambiguous. V was pared by 3 bases and J by 4 bases, with 13 bases between. This CDR3 is built from 14 residues. Germline CDR1 is SGHRS and CDR2 is YFSETQ.